Listed here are 4 T cell receptor beta chains from one sample, sequenced in a study of shared clonotypes between healthy human individuals. Method: immunoSEQ multiplex PCR; TCRdb's copy keeps in-frame clones and lacks some. Of 850,000 to 1,100,000 clones listed, approximately 80% were seen once; the top ten hold 0.85% to 1%. The sequencing sample was made of memory CD4+ T cells from PBMCs. Documented subset: CD45RA-negative fraction. Receptor source: a man between 18 and 35 years old in good health. Some clones in this sample may be carry-over from other donors' samples.

This clone came up a few times. CDR3 sequence reads: CASAVEGGTEAFF. The CDR3 nucleotides are TGCGCCAGCGCCGTGGAAGGAGGAACTGAAGCTTTCTTT. This sequence joins TRBV5-1 and TRBJ1-1; the D is unclear. Germline CDR1 and CDR2: SGHRS and YFSETQ. This CDR3 comprises 13 residues. V lost 7 bases to trimming and J lost 5 bases, with 15 bases between them.

This clone was seen a handful of times. CDR3 nucleotide sequence: TGCGCCAGCAGCCAGAGCGGTGGGGGTCTCTACAATGAGCAGTTCTTC. Translated: CASSQSGGGLYNEQFF. The rearrangement links TRBV4-1 to TRBJ2-1, with D perhaps assigned TRBD1 or TRBD2 (5 bases each). V shed 3 bases and J shed 3 bases, with 15 bases lying between them. The V gene's germline CDR1 is MGHRA and CDR2 YSYEKL. The CDR3 consists of 16 residues.

This clone was seen once. The V and J genes are TRBV28 and TRBJ2-1; the match to TRBD2 covers 10 bases. Per the germline V gene, CDR1 is MDHEN and CDR2 is SYDVKM. The CDR3 contains 14 residues. V shed 8 bases, J shed 9 bases, and the junction held 10 bases outside the gene matches. Here the CDR3 reads CASGIAGGFGEQFF. The CDR3 DNA reads as TGTGCCAGCGGGATAGCGGGAGGATTCGGTGAGCAGTTCTTC.

The chain combines TRBV14 with TRBJ1-2; D is ambiguous. Per germline, CDR1 SGHDN and CDR2 FVKESK. The V end was cut by 0 bases, the J end by 6 bases, with 14 bases between. The CDR3 contains 15 residues. The CDR3 reads CASSQESGKVNGYTF. CDR3 DNA: TGTGCCAGCAGCCAAGAGAGTGGGAAAGTGAATGGCTACACCTTC. The full variable domain, its missing parts supplied by reference TRBV14 and TRBJ1-2, is EAGVTQFPSHSVIEKGQTVTLRCDPISGHDNLYWYRRVMGKEIKFLLHFVKESKQDESGMPNNRFLAERTGGTYSTLKVQPAELEDSGVYFCASSQESGKVNGYTFGSGTRLTVV.